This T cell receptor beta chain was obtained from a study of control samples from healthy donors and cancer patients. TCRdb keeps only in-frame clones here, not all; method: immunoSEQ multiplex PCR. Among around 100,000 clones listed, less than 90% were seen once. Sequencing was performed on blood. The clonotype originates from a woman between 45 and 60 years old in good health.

The CDR3 DNA reads TGTGCCAGCAGGCTGGAACACCTAAACACCGGGGAGCTGTTTTTT. Amino acid sequence: CASRLEHLNTGELFF. The chain is built from TRBV7-6 and TRBJ2-2; D unresolved. Germline V gene sequence: CDR1 SGHVS, CDR2 FNYEAQ. Between the trimmed V and J ends, which lost 6 bases and 2 bases, there was a span of 13 bases. This CDR3 region has 15 residues.